The sequence of this T cell receptor beta chain was determined in a study of cytomegalovirus exposure and HLA in healthy donors. Overall study findings and caveats: One variant, a missense change in DCLRE1C, was linked in a later analysis to TCR beta V- and J-gene trimming. A later analysis reportedly found that, within productive TCRs, an Asian-associated ancestry cluster had fewer N-insertions than the mean observed across the 666 donors. Altogether, 160 or so TCR beta chains were recorded as cytomegalovirus-associated. The study dropped some indistinguishable V segments, TRBV6-2 and TRBV6-3 among them.

Amplification used 60 Vbeta primers and 13 Jbeta primers. Sequencing used immunoSEQ multiplex PCR; TCRdb keeps in-frame clones, though not all of them. The sample has about 130,000 clones, 8.5% to 10% seen once. The CDR3 contains 15 residues. Germline values: CDR1 SGHTA, CDR2 FQGNSA. V lost 1 base, J lost 0 bases, and 7 bases lay in between. This clone was seen more than once but under ten times. Its antigen remains unidentified. The chain carries TRBV7-2 and TRBJ1-5, with D unclear. The clonotype originates from a man aged 40-50 years in good health and CMV-seronegative. Sequenced: PBMCs. CDR3 loop: CASSLVMASNQPQHF. The CDR3 DNA reads TGTGCCAGCAGCTTAGTAATGGCTAGCAATCAGCCCCAGCATTTT. Full variable domain (outside the CDR3, taken from reference TRBV7-2 and TRBJ1-5): GAGVSQSPSNKVTEKGKDVELRCDPISGHTALYWYRQSLGQGLEFLIYFQGNSAPDKSGLPSDRFSAERTGGSVSTLTIQRTQQEDSAVYLCASSLVMASNQPQHFGDGTRLSIL.